Shown below are 11 T cell receptor beta chains from a single sample sequenced in a study of blood T cell repertoires in COVID-19. Sequenced by immunoSEQ multiplex PCR; TCRdb stores in-frame clones only, minus some. The sample shows some 100,000 clones, 80% to 90% of them seen only once. Sequencing input: PBMCs or T cells enriched from blood (not recorded which). These receptors were collected from a woman between 45 and 60 years old who had recovered from COVID-19.

The chain carries TRBV21-1 and TRBJ2-3; TRBD2, as called in the table, went unchecked against the DNA. TRBV21-1 is reported as a pseudogene. There are 14 residues in the CDR3. This chain's CDR3 is CASSSRPSGSTQYF. CDR3 in DNA: TGTGCCAGCAGCTCCCGACCCAGCGGGAGTACGCAGTATTTT.

The chain couples TRBV19 to TRBJ1-5; D might be TRBD1 (6 bases). Looked up from germline, CDR1 is LNHDA and CDR2 is SQIVND (reference sequence). This CDR3 is built from 15 residues. V lost 5 bases and J 4 bases, leaving 15 bases between the germline ends. The CDR3 bases are TGTGCCAGTAGTCTCACAGGGTCCGGGAATCAGCCCCAGCATTTT. Translating gives CASSLTGSGNQPQHF.

V usage is TRBV5-1 and J usage is TRBJ1-3; D might be TRBD1 (5 bases). V was trimmed by 5 bases and J by 2 bases, leaving 14 bases between them. Germline lookup yields CDR1 SGHRS and CDR2 YFSETQ. This CDR3 has 15 amino acids. The CDR3 spells CASSSDSGTGNTIYF. DNA of the CDR3: TGCGCCAGCAGTTCTGACAGTGGAACTGGAAACACCATATATTTT.

The V gene is TRBV5-5, the J gene TRBJ1-2; tentatively, D is TRBD1 (6 bases). V lost 3 bases and J lost 4, with 10 bases in between. The length of the CDR3 is 13 residues. Germline V CDR1 and CDR2: SGHKS, YYEKEE (reference sequence). CDR3 sequence reads: CASSSAGVYGYTF. CDR3 DNA: TGTGCCAGCAGCTCGGCAGGGGTCTATGGCTACACCTTC.

This clone is a singleton in its sample. J is TRBJ1-3 and V is TRBV11-2, with D hard to call. V was pared by 2 bases and J by 0 bases, with 8 bases between. Germline CDR1 SGHAT, CDR2 FQNNGV. The CDR3 has 15 amino acids. The CDR3 loop is CASSLQTGSGNTIYF. The CDR3 DNA reads as TGTGCCAGCAGCTTACAGACGGGCTCTGGAAACACCATATATTTT.

The chain couples TRBV6-5 to TRBJ2-2; TRBD1 matches at 8 bases. J lost 1 base, V lost 6 bases, and 4 bases had no gene match. There are 15 residues in the CDR3. Germline lookup yields CDR1 MNHEY and CDR2 SVGAGI. The CDR3 nucleotides read TGTGCCAGCAGCCAGGGGGCCTGGAACACCGGGGAGCTGTTTTTT. This gives the protein CASSQGAWNTGELFF.

This sequence joins TRBV19 and TRBJ2-5; the match to TRBD1 covers 9 bases. This CDR3 comprises 15 residues. The ends lost 6 bases at V and 1 base at J; junction bases unmatched: 6. From germline, CDR1 is LNHDA and CDR2 SQIVND (reference sequence). CDR3 sequence: CASRAGQGVQETQYF. The CDR3 DNA is TGTGCCAGTAGAGCGGGACAGGGCGTCCAAGAGACCCAGTACTTC.

The rearrangement joins TRBV6-1 to TRBJ2-7, with TRBD2 matching 7 bases. The CDR3 is 14 residues long. Trimming removed 3 bases from V and 4 bases from J; junction bases left unmatched: 6. Germline-derived CDR1 and CDR2 are MNHNS and SASEGT. DNA of the CDR3: TGTGCCAGCAGTGACGGGGGGTCGGCATACGAGCAGTACTTC. Translation: CASSDGGSAYEQYF.

The V gene is TRBV9, the J gene TRBJ2-6; 9 positions agree with TRBD2. The CDR3 has 17 residues. The germline V gene has CDR1 SGDLS and CDR2 YYNGEE. Germline trimming cut 5 bases from V and 0 bases from J; bases unmatched to any gene: 6. CDR3 sequence (DNA): TGTGCCAGCAGGAGTCTAGCGGGACCCTCTGGGGCCAACGTCCTGACTTTC. This translates into CASRSLAGPSGANVLTF.

This clone was seen just once. This sequence joins TRBV19 and TRBJ2-2, with 9 positions matching TRBD1. Germline V gives CDR1 LNHDA, CDR2 SQIVND (reference sequence). Trimming removed 4 bases from V and 6 bases from J; junction bases left unmatched: 9. CDR3 length: 16 amino acids. The CDR3 DNA reads TGTGCCAGTAGTAGAATCCCGGGACAGGGCTCCGGGGAGCTGTTTTTT. Translated: CASSRIPGQGSGELFF.

CDR3 in DNA: TGTGCCAGCAGTTTATTGGTAGCGGGGGAAACTTACGAGCAGTACTTC. Amino acids: CASSLLVAGETYEQYF. The chain recombines TRBV27 with TRBJ2-7; 9 bases are shared with TRBD2. The V segment lost 1 base and the J segment 4 bases; nucleotides outside the gene matches: 8. Germline CDR1 MNHEY, CDR2 SMNVEV (reference sequence). This CDR3 is built from 16 residues.